Shown below are 8 T cell receptor beta chains from a single sample sequenced in a study of early T cells in non-severe SARS-CoV-2 infection. Each CDR3 protein is one row after TCRdb ran MiXCR on the 5' RACE reads. The sample gives 85,000 to 100,000 distinct CDR3 sequences, approximately 10% of which show up once; around 5% is in the top ten. The sample comprised whole blood. The receptors come from an adult who was a healthcare worker with PCR-confirmed SARS-CoV-2 infection or an uninfected control (not recorded which).

The V gene is TRBV20-1, the J gene TRBJ2-7, with D unclear. Trimming cost V 6 bases and J 3 bases, with 12 bases left between them. CDR3 length: 12 amino acids. CDR1 and CDR2 from the germline V gene are DFQATT and SNEGSKA (reference sequence). The chain's CDR3 is CSARYGYYEQYF. The CDR3 bases are TGCAGTGCCCGCTACGGATACTACGAGCAGTACTTC.

This clonotype showed up just a few times. The V gene is TRBV19, the J gene TRBJ2-1; 10 bases align to TRBD2. From germline, CDR1 is LNHDA and CDR2 SQIVND (reference sequence). The CDR3 is made up of 16 amino acids. Trimming took 6 bases from V and 4 from J; bases not matched to a gene: 9. This chain's CDR3 is CASRGLQAGGYNEQFF. The CDR3 bases are TGTGCCAGTAGGGGCCTCCAAGCGGGAGGGTACAATGAGCAGTTCTTC.

This clonotype has a handful of counts. The gene calls are TRBV2 and TRBJ2-5, with D uncertain. Germline values: CDR1 SNHLY, CDR2 FYNNEI. Trimming stripped 3 bases from V and 6 bases from J, with 8 bases between. This CDR3 spans 12 amino acids. CDR3 loop: CASSESSQTQYF. CDR3 DNA sequence: TGTGCCAGCAGTGAGTCGTCCCAGACCCAGTACTTC.

This clonotype was recorded at least ten times. The chain carries TRBV7-2 and TRBJ1-5; 7 bases agree with TRBD1. This CDR3 spans 16 amino acids. Per the germline V gene, CDR1 is SGHTA and CDR2 is FQGNSA. The V and J ends lost 3 bases and 0 bases, in that order; junction bases with no gene match: 5. In DNA form, the CDR3 reads TGTGCCAGCAGCTTCGGACAGGCGTATAGCAATCAGCCCCAGCATTTT. Amino acids: CASSFGQAYSNQPQHF.

The chain is built from TRBV6-1 and TRBJ1-5; the D is unclear. The CDR3 extends over 18 amino acids. Trimming shortened V by 6 bases and J by 3 bases, and 24 bases separated the two germline ends. Germline-derived CDR1 and CDR2 are MNHNS and SASEGT. The CDR3 is CASRAFGLGLINNQPQHF. The DNA of the CDR3 is TGTGCCAGCAGAGCATTCGGCCTTGGACTGATAAACAATCAGCCCCAGCATTTT.

This clonotype has at least ten counts. The genes are TRBV11-2 and TRBJ2-1; D is uncertain. The CDR3 contains 13 residues. Germline CDR1 and CDR2: SGHAT and FQNNGV. V gave up 0 bases and J gave up 7 bases, with 7 bases separating them. The CDR3 DNA sequence: TGTGCCAGCAGCTTAGATCAAATGAATGAGCAGTTCTTC. Translating it yields CASSLDQMNEQFF.

This clonotype was seen ten or more times. J is TRBJ1-4 and V is TRBV28, with TRBD1 as a possible D gene (6 bases). V lost 5 bases and J lost 7, with 14 bases in between. This CDR3 is 14 amino acids long. Germline V gene data show CDR1 as MDHEN and CDR2 as SYDVKM. The CDR3: CASSATGSGEKLFF. CDR3 DNA sequence: TGTGCCAGCAGTGCAACAGGGAGCGGTGAAAAACTGTTTTTT. The complete variable domain, with remaining parts taken from reference TRBV28 and TRBJ1-4, reads DVKVTQSSRYLVKRTGEKVFLECVQDMDHENMFWYRQDPGLGLRLIYFSYDVKMKEKGDIPEGYSVSREKKERFSLILESASTNQTSMYLCASSATGSGEKLFFGSGTQLSVL.

In this sample, this clonotype turned up many times. The rearrangement joins TRBV10-1 to TRBJ1-1; no definite D call. This CDR3 is 13 amino acids long. Trimming removed 8 bases from V and 0 bases from J, with 10 bases in between. The germline gives CDR1 WNHNN, CDR2 SYGVQD (reference sequence). In DNA, the CDR3 is TGCGCCAGCTTTGACGTTATGAACACTGAAGCTTTCTTT. The encoded protein is CASFDVMNTEAFF.